This TCR beta chain derives from a study of response to subunit inactivated influenza vaccine. General study results and limits: After each seasonal influenza vaccination, few new T cells are recruited, the authors suggested.

TCRdb independently ran MiXCR on the RT-PCR reads; one entry per CDR3 protein. The sample includes about 240,000 distinct CDR3 sequences, approximately 12% of them seen just once. As regards this clonotype: Its antigen is currently unknown.

V was shortened by 0 bases and J by 9 bases, with 5 bases between the two germline ends. The CDR3 contains 11 residues. Germline V gives CDR1 MNHNY, CDR2 SVGAGI (reference sequence). This chain connects TRBV6-6 to TRBJ1-2; no firm D call. Sequencing was performed on non-naive T cells sorted from PBMCs, taken 14 to 15 days before vaccination. The sequence came from a man aged 45-65 years who received an inactivated influenza vaccine. The CDR3 loop is CASSYSESYTF. DNA for the CDR3: TGTGCCAGCAGTTACTCGGAAAGCTACACCTTC.